The clone carrying this TCR beta chain was counted at least ten times. V was clipped by 4 bases and J by 6 bases, with 13 bases between them. Germline assignment: CDR1 MRHNA and CDR2 SNTAGT. CDR3 size: 14 residues. TCRdb re-called the 5' RACE reads with MiXCR, one entry per CDR3 protein. The sample consists of 60,000 or so distinct CDR3 sequences, about 12% of them appearing once. The data are from a study of early T cells in non-severe SARS-CoV-2 infection. This sequence was found in an adult who was a healthcare worker with PCR-confirmed SARS-CoV-2 infection or an uninfected control (not recorded which). The sequencing sample was made of whole blood. The J gene is TRBJ1-5, the V gene TRBV6-4, with D possibly matching TRBD1 (6 bases). CDR3 residues: CASSAAGEGQPQHF. The CDR3 DNA reads as TGTGCCAGCAGTGCCGCAGGGGAGGGTCAGCCCCAGCATTTT.